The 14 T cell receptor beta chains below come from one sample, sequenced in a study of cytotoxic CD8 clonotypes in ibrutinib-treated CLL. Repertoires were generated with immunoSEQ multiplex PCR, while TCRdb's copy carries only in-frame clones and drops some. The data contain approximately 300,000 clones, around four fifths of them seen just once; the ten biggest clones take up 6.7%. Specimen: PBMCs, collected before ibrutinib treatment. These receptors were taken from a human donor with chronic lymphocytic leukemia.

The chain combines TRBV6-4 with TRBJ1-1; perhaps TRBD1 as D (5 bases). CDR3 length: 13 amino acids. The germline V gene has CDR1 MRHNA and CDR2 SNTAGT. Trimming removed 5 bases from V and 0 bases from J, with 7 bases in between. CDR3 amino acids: CASSHRMNTEAFF. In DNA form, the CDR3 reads TGTGCCAGCAGTCACAGGATGAACACTGAAGCTTTCTTT.

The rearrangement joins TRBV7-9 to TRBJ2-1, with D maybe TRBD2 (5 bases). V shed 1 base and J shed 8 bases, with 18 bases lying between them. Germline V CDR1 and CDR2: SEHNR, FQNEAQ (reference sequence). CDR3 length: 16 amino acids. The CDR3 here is CASSLEDFSDSYEQFF. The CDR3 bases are TGTGCCAGCAGCTTAGAGGACTTTTCAGATAGTTATGAGCAGTTCTTC.

The CDR3 DNA is TGTGCCAGCAGCCAAGATATCCGGGGGACTGGAAACACCATATATTTT. Protein: CASSQDIRGTGNTIYF. This chain links TRBV14 with TRBJ1-3, with D tentatively TRBD1 (5 bases). V lost 0 bases and J 2 bases, leaving 11 bases between the germline ends. This CDR3 comprises 16 residues. CDR1 is SGHDN and CDR2 is FVKESK in the germline V gene.

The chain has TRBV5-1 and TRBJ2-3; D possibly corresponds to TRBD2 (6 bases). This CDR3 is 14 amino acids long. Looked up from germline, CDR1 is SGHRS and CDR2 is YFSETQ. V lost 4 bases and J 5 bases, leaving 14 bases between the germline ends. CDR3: CASSESGHLDTQYF. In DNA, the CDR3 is TGCGCCAGCAGCGAAAGCGGGCATTTAGATACGCAGTATTTT.

The CDR3 coding sequence is TGTGCCAGCAGCCAAAGGGGCACCGGGGAGCTGTTTTTT. Amino acid sequence: CASSQRGTGELFF. This chain uses TRBV11-2 with TRBJ2-2; D possibly corresponds to TRBD1 (5 bases). Germline V gives CDR1 SGHAT, CDR2 FQNNGV. The CDR3 totals 13 residues. The ends were cut back, 5 bases at V and 4 bases at J, with 8 bases in the middle.

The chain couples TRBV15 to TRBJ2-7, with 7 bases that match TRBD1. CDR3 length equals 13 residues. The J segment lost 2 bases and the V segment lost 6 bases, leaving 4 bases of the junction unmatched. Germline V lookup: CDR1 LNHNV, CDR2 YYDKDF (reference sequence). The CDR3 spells CATRTGSAYEQYF. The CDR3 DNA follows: TGTGCCACCAGGACAGGGTCAGCCTACGAGCAGTACTTC.

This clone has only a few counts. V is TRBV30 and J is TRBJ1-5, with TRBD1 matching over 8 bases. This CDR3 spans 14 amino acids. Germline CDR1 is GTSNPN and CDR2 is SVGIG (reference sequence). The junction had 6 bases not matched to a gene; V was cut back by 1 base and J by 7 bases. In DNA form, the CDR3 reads TGTGCCTGGAGTGGCCAGGGGGCTTACCAGCCCCAGCATTTT. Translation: CAWSGQGAYQPQHF.

Here the CDR3 reads CASSHAGRGSYNEQFF. The CDR3 coding sequence is TGTGCCAGCAGCCACGCGGGGCGGGGCTCCTACAATGAGCAGTTCTTC. The rearrangement joins TRBV7-8 to TRBJ2-1; possibly TRBD2 for D (6 bases). Trimming removed 5 bases from V and 0 bases from J, with 14 bases in between. The CDR3 runs 16 residues. Germline V gives CDR1 SGHVS, CDR2 FQNEAQ.

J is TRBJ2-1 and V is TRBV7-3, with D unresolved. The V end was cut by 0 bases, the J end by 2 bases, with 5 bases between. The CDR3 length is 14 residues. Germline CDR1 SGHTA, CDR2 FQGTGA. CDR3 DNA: TGTGCCAGCAGCTTAACTGGGCCCTACAATGAGCAGTTCTTC. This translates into CASSLTGPYNEQFF.

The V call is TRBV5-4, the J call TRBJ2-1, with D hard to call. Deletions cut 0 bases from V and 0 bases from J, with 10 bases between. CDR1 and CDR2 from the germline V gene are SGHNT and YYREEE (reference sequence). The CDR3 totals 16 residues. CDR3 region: CASSLVVMTSYNEQFF. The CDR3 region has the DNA TGTGCCAGCAGCTTGGTAGTTATGACCTCCTACAATGAGCAGTTCTTC.

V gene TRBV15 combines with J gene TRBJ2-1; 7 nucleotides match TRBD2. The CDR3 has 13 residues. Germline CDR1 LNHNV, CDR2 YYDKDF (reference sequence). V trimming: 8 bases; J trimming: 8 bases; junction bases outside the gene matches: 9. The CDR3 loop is CATWGGPSHEQFF. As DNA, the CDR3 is TGTGCCACCTGGGGAGGGCCTAGCCATGAGCAGTTCTTC.

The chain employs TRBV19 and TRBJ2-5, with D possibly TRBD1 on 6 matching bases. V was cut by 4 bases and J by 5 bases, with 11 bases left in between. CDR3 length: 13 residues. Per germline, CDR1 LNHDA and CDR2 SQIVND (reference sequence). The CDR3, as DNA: TGTGCCAGTAGTACAGGGGTAGGGGAGACCCAGTACTTC. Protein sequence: CASSTGVGETQYF. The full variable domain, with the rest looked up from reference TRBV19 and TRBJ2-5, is DGGITQSPKYLFRKEGQNVTLSCEQNLNHDAMYWYRQDPGQGLRLIYYSQIVNDFQKGDIAEGYSVSREKKESFPLTVTSAQKNPTAFYLCASSTGVGETQYFGPGTRLLVL.

DNA for the CDR3: TGTGCCAGCAGCCCGAGACAGGGGAGGTACCCCGGGGAGCTGTTTTTT. It translates to CASSPRQGRYPGELFF. J is TRBJ2-2 and V is TRBV11-2; TRBD1 agrees at 8 bases. V dropped 5 bases and J dropped 6; count of bases not matched to a gene: 11. The CDR3 totals 16 residues. The V gene's germline CDR1 is SGHAT and CDR2 FQNNGV.

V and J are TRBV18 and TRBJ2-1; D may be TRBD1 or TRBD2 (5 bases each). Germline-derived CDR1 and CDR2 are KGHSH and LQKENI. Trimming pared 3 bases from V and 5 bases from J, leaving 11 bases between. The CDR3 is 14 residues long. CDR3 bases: TGTGCCAGCTCACCGCTACTGGGACACAATGAGCAGTTCTTC. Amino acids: CASSPLLGHNEQFF.